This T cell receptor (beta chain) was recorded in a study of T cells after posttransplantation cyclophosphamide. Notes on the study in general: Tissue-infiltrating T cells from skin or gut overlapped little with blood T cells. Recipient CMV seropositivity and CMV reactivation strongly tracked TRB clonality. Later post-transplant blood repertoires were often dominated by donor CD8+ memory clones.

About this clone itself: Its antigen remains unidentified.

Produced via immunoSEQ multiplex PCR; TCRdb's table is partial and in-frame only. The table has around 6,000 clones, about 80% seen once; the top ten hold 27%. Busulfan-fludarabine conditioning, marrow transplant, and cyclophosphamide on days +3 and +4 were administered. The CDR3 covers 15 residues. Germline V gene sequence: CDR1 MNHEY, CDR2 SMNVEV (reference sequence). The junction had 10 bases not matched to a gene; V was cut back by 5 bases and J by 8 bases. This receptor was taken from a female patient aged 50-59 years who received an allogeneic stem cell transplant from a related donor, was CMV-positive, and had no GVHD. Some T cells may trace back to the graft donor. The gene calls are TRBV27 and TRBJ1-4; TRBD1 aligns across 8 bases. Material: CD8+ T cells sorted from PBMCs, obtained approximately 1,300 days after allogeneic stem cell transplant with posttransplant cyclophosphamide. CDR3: CASSPGRGREEKLFF. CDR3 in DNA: TGTGCCAGCAGTCCGGGCAGGGGGCGCGAGGAAAAACTGTTTTTT.